This TCR beta chain was recorded in a study of cytomegalovirus exposure and HLA in healthy donors. Study summary: According to later analysis, the same platform produced the 120 or so validation and approximately 700 first-cohort repertoires.

Points on this clone: Its antigen is still unknown.

The V gene end was trimmed by 3 bases and the J gene end by 8 bases; junction bases not matched to a gene: 7. This CDR3 comprises 14 residues. The germline CDR1 and CDR2 sequences are SGHTA and FQGNSA. The donors were part of the validation cohort, which consisted of approximately 110 subjects and was separate from the first cohort of 670 or so subjects. This table comes from immunoSEQ multiplex PCR, and its TCRdb copy is limited to in-frame clones, with some not included. The sample consists of approximately 120,000 clones, 85% to 90% of them appearing once. Regarding the study as a whole: Among TCR sequences, most were rare, though some public TCRs appeared in many donors. In vitro checks showed that a few CMV-associated chains really do target CMV antigens.

Sequencing used PBMCs. The sequence derives from a woman aged 18-35 years in good health and CMV-seronegative. This chain links TRBV7-2 with TRBJ2-1, with 7 positions matching TRBD2. CDR3 in DNA: TGTGCCAGCAGCTTGGCGGGGGTTTCTGATGAGCAGTTCTTC. It translates to CASSLAGVSDEQFF.